Each of the 8 T cell receptor beta chains below was sequenced from the same sample in a study of T cell repertoires in cytomegalovirus infection (dated by TCRdb to between 2017 and 2020). Sequencing took place on an Illumina HiSeq 1500. TCRdb took the public reads, trimmed them with fastp at Q25, ran MiXCR for clone calling and kept in-frame beta chains. CDR3 protein sequences are deduplicated, and each keeps its most common genes and DNA. Here the sample has some 700,000 distinct CDR3 sequences; around a third occur a single time. The ten most abundant clones make up approximately 18% of the sample. These receptors' antigens are unknown. This sample's treatment or condition label indicates: in vitro stimulation with specific CMV peptide epitopes to enrich CMV-specific T cells. The starting material was cultured PBMCs, obtained from culture after CMV antigen stimulation. The receptors stem from a human donor in good health (CMV status not recorded). Some clones in this sample may be carry-over from other donors' samples.

This clonotype was counted only a few times. The chain links TRBV7-2 to TRBJ2-1, with D perhaps matching TRBD1 (5 bases). This CDR3 comprises 14 residues. The V end lost 1 base, the J end lost 9 bases, and 13 bases lay between the germline ends. CDR1 is SGHTA, CDR2 FQGNSA, per germline. The CDR3 DNA reads as TGTGCCAGCAGCTTAGATAGGGGAATGAGTGAGCAGTTCTTC. Amino acid sequence: CASSLDRGMSEQFF.

This clonotype has a handful of counts. This chain joins TRBV4-1 and TRBJ2-1; 7 bases agree with TRBD2. The CDR3 has 16 amino acids. V was clipped by 4 bases and J by 4 bases; unmatched bases: 10. Germline CDR1 and CDR2: MGHRA and YSYEKL. Here the CDR3 reads CASSRLGGGGYNEQFF. The CDR3 coding sequence is TGCGCCAGCAGCCGATTGGGGGGGGGGGGTTACAATGAGCAGTTCTTC.

This clonotype was recorded many times. The chain carries TRBV6-1 and TRBJ1-1, with TRBD1 matching over 10 bases. With V trimmed by 1 base and J by 1 base, 6 bases remained unmatched. Germline loops: CDR1 MNHNS, CDR2 SASEGT. The CDR3 extends over 17 amino acids. In DNA, the CDR3 is TGTGCCAGCAGTGAAGTTTGGGACAGGGGATGGAACACTGAAGCTTTCTTT. Protein: CASSEVWDRGWNTEAFF.

This clonotype has just a few counts. The chain couples TRBV6-1 to TRBJ2-1; no definite D call. The CDR3 is made up of 16 amino acids. V was cut by 1 base and J by 0 bases, with 10 bases left in between. Per germline, CDR1 MNHNS and CDR2 SASEGT. The CDR3 nucleotides are TGTGCCAGCAGTGAAGAGGCCTTCTCCTCCTACAATGAGCAGTTCTTC. Its protein is CASSEEAFSSYNEQFF.

Ten or more counts support this clonotype. This chain joins TRBV4-2 and TRBJ2-1; 12 nucleotides align to TRBD2. This CDR3 has 16 residues. Trimming removed 4 bases from V and 2 bases from J; junction bases left unmatched: 3. From germline, CDR1 is LGHNA and CDR2 YNFKEQ. CDR3 sequence reads: CASSLRTSGAYNEQFF. In nucleotides, the CDR3 is TGTGCCAGCAGCCTGAGGACTAGCGGGGCCTACAATGAGCAGTTCTTC.

The chain combines TRBV7-3 with TRBJ1-2, with 9 positions matching TRBD1. The V and J ends lost 4 bases and 3 bases, in that order; junction bases with no gene match: 6. CDR3 length: 15 residues. The germline CDR1 and CDR2 sequences are SGHTA and FQGTGA. CDR3 loop: CASSSTGQGDYGYTF. CDR3 coding DNA: TGTGCCAGCAGCTCGACGGGACAGGGTGACTATGGCTACACCTTC. Filled out from reference TRBV7-3 and TRBJ1-2, the complete variable domain reads GAGVSQTPSNKVTEKGKYVELRCDPISGHTALYWYRQSLGQGPEFLIYFQGTGAADDSGLPNDRFFAVRPEGSVSTLKIQRTERGDSAVYLCASSSTGQGDYGYTFGSGTRLTVV.

The V and J genes are TRBV7-2 and TRBJ2-2; D not resolved. CDR1 and CDR2 (germline): SGHTA, FQGNSA. This CDR3 is 11 amino acids long. The germline V and J ends were trimmed by 4 bases and 11 bases, with 8 bases remaining between them. The CDR3 sequence is CASSSQSELFF. The CDR3 DNA reads as TGTGCCAGCAGCTCACAGAGCGAGCTGTTTTTT.

This clonotype was seen a few times. The CDR3 DNA follows: TGTGCCAGCAGCGATCGGGACAGGGGAACGACTTTCTTT. It encodes CASSDRDRGTTFF. This chain links TRBV7-9 with TRBJ1-1; 10 bases fit TRBD1. CDR3 length: 13 amino acids. J gave up 12 bases and V 5 bases, and 9 bases lay outside the gene matches. Germline CDR1 SEHNR, CDR2 FQNEAQ (reference sequence).